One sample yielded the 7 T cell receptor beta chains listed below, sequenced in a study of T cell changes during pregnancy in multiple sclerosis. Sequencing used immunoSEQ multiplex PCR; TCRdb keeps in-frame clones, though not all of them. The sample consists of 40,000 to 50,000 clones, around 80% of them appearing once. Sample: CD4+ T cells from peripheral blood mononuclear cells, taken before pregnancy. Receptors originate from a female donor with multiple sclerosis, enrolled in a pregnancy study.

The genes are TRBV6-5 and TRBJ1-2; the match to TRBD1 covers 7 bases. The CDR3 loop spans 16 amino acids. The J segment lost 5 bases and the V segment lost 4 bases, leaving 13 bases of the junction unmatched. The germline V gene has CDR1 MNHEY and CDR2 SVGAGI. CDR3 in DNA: TGTGCCAGCAGTTTAAGGGGGCGCGCGGATAAGTATGGCTACACCTTC. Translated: CASSLRGRADKYGYTF.

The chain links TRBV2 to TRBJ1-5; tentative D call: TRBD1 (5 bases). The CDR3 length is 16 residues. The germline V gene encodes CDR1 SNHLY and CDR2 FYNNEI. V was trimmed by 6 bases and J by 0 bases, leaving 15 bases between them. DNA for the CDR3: TGTGCCAGCAGGGAGCGACAGTCTAATAGCAATCAGCCCCAGCATTTT. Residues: CASRERQSNSNQPQHF.

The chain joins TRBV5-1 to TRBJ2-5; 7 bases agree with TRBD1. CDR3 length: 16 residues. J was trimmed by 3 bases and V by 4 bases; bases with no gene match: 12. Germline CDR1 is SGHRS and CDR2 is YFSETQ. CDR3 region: CASSRNTGTVKETQYF. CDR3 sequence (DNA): TGCGCCAGCAGCAGAAACACGGGGACAGTAAAAGAGACCCAGTACTTC. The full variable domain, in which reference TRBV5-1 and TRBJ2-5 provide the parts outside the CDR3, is KAGVTQTPRYLIKTRGQQVTLSCSPISGHRSVSWYQQTPGQGLQFLFEYFSETQRNKGNFPGRFSGRQFSNSRSEMNVSTLELGDSALYLCASSRNTGTVKETQYFGPGTRLLVL.

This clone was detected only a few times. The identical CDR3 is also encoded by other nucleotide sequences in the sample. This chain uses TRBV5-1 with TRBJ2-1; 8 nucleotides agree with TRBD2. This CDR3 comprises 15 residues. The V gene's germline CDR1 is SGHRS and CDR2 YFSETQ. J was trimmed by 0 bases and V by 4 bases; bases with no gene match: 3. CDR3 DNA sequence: TGCGCCAGCAGCCTAAGCGGGAGCTCCTACAATGAGCAGTTCTTC. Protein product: CASSLSGSSYNEQFF.

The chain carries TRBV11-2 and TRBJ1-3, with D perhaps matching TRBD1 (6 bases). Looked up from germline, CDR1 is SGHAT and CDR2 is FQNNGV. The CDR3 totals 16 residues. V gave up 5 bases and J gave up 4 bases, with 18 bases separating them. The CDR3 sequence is CASSNEGGGFGNTIYF. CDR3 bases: TGTGCCAGCAGCAACGAGGGGGGGGGCTTCGGAAACACCATATATTTT.

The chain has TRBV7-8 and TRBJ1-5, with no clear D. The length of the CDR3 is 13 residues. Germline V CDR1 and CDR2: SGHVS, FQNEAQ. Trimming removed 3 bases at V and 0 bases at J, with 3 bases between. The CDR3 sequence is CASSFSSNQPQHF. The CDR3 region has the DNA TGTGCCAGCAGCTTTAGTAGCAATCAGCCCCAGCATTTT.

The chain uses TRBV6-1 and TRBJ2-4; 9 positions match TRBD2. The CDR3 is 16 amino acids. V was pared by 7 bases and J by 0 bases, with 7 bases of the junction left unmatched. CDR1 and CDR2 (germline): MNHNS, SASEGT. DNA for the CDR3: TGTGCCAGCACTGTAGCGGGAGCGGGAGCCAAAAACATTCAGTACTTC. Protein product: CASTVAGAGAKNIQYF.